A single T cell receptor beta chain is shown here with its context. The antigen is undetermined. This sample is drawn from a study of T cell responses to AZD1222 COVID-19 vaccine. Findings and limits, study-wide: There were vaccine-associated CD4 TCRs across spike, dominant at 160-218 and 743-854.

Only in-frame clones appear in the TCRdb table, and some are missing; sequencing was by immunoSEQ multiplex PCR. Of about 110,000 clones in the sample, about 90% were seen once. This CDR3 is 15 amino acids long. V lost 0 bases to trimming and J lost 5 bases; unmatched junction nucleotides: 7. Germline CDR1 is GTSNPN and CDR2 is SVGIG (reference sequence). The chain combines TRBV30 with TRBJ1-1, with TRBD1 identical over 9 bases. The sample in question was peripheral blood, obtained on day 0 of AZD1222 vaccination. The clonotype was recovered from an adult in good health. CDR3: CAWSVPGTGRTEAFF. For the CDR3, the DNA is TGTGCCTGGAGTGTCCCCGGGACAGGGAGGACTGAAGCTTTCTTT. Complete variable domain (other parts from reference TRBV30 and TRBJ1-1): SQTIHQWPATLVQPVGSPLSLECTVEGTSNPNLYWYRQAAGRGLQLLFYSVGIGQISSEVPQNLSASRPQDRQFILSSKKLLLSDSGFYLCAWSVPGTGRTEAFFGQGTRLTVV.